This T cell receptor beta chain was sequenced for a study of long-term antiretroviral therapy in people with HIV. Study in general: The 2015 recommendation for immediate ART came about a decade after the earliest samples.

The germline CDR1 and CDR2 sequences are SNHLY and FYNNEI. This CDR3 has 11 amino acids. V was clipped by 7 bases and J by 1 base, with 4 bases between them. At survey level, the immunoSEQ assay was run in its v3.0 version. The data were produced by immunoSEQ multiplex PCR, yet TCRdb's version contains in-frame clones alone and is incomplete. The sample yields approximately 25,000 clones, roughly 85% seen once. Broader study findings: The ART regimens used between about 2004 and 2018 may be less effective than current ones.

Of note for this clone: Its cognate antigen is unknown.

The input for sequencing was unsorted PBMCs, taken 0.8 years before starting antiretroviral therapy. The sequence was obtained from a man aged 18 to 35 with HIV. J is TRBJ2-5 and V is TRBV2; unclear D gene. The CDR3: CASTSQETQYF. In DNA, the CDR3 is TGTGCCAGCACCTCCCAAGAGACCCAGTACTTC. The complete variable domain, with remaining parts taken from reference TRBV2 and TRBJ2-5, reads EPEVTQTPSHQVTQMGQEVILRCVPISNHLYFYWYRQILGQKVEFLVSFYNNEISEKSEIFDDQFSVERPDGSNFTLKIRSTKLEDSAMYFCASTSQETQYFGPGTRLLVL.